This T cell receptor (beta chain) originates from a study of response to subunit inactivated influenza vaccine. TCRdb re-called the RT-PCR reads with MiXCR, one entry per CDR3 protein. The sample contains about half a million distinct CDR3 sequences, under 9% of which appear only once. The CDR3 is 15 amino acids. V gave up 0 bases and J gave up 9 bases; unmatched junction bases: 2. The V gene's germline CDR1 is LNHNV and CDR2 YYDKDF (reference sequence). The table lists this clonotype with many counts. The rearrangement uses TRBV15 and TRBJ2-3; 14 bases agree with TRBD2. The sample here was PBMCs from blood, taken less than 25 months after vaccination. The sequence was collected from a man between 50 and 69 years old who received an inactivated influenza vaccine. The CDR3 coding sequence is TGTGCCACCAGCAGAGAGACTAGCGGGAGGGAAACGCAGTATTTT. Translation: CATSRETSGRETQYF.